This T cell receptor (beta chain) derives from a study of radiation and T cells in renal cell carcinoma. Study-level points and caveats: Without pretreatment biopsies, baseline tumor clonotype presence was undetermined.

This clone was recorded a few times. Antigen unknown. TCRdb's copy holds only in-frame clones and misses some; the assay was immunoSEQ multiplex PCR. The data contain tens of thousands of clones, approximately 80% of them singletons. Trimming stripped 8 bases from V and 0 bases from J, with 17 bases between. The CDR3 contains 15 residues. Germline assignment: CDR1 MNHEY and CDR2 SMNVEV (reference sequence). Noted time point: blood 4 weeks post-SBRT, at nephrectomy. This sample's treatment: 15 Gy SBRT to primary tumor, nephrectomy 4 weeks later. The receptor was derived from a man in his fifties with renal cell carcinoma. The sequencing used blood, collected from a patient whose treatment included radiotherapy and nephrectomy. This chain uses TRBV27 with TRBJ2-7; the D is unclear. The CDR3 DNA is TGTGCCAGCCGGCAGGACGGATTTAACTCCTACGAGCAGTACTTC. Its protein product is CASRQDGFNSYEQYF.